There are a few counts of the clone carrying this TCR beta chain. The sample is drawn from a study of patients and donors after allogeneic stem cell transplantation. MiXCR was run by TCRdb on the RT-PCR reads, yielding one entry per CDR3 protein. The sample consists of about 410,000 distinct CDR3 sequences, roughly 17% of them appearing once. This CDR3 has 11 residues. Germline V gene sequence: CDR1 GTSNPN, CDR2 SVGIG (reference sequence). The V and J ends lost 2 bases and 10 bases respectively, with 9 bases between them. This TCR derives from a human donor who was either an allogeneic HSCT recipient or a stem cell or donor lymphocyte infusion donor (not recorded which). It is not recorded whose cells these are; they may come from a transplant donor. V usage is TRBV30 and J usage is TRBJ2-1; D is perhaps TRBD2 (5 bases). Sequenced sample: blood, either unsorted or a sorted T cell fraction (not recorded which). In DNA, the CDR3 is TGTGCCTGGAGTCCTCCGGGGGAGCAGTTCTTC. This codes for CAWSPPGEQFF. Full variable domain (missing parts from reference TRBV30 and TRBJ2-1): SQTIHQWPATLVQPVGSPLSLECTVEGTSNPNLYWYRQAAGRGLQLLFYSVGIGQISSEVPQNLSASRPQDRQFILSSKKLLLSDSGFYLCAWSPPGEQFFGPGTRLTVL.